Relative to its sample, the clone carrying this T cell receptor (beta chain) is medium-sized. The antigen is unknown. The same CDR3 arises from other DNA sequences in this sample as well. Germline lookup yields CDR1 LNHDA and CDR2 SQIVND (reference sequence). V was clipped by 7 bases and J by 0 bases, with 13 bases between them. The CDR3 totals 15 residues. An immunoSEQ assay, version v3.0, was performed at survey level. Assay used: immunoSEQ multiplex PCR; TCRdb lists only in-frame clones, some missing. The sample lists around 8,000 clones, about four fifths seen once, with 9.3% in the top ten. The sample originates from a study of long-term antiretroviral therapy in people with HIV. Study-level points and caveats: Diversity rose after ART but stayed below transplant donor controls.

The receptor comes from a young man with HIV. This chain connects TRBV19 to TRBJ1-5; D ambiguous. The source material was unsorted PBMCs, sampled 0.3 years before starting antiretroviral therapy. CDR3 sequence reads: CASTPGSYSNQPQHF. For the CDR3, the DNA is TGTGCCAGTACCCCTGGGAGTTATAGCAATCAGCCCCAGCATTTT.